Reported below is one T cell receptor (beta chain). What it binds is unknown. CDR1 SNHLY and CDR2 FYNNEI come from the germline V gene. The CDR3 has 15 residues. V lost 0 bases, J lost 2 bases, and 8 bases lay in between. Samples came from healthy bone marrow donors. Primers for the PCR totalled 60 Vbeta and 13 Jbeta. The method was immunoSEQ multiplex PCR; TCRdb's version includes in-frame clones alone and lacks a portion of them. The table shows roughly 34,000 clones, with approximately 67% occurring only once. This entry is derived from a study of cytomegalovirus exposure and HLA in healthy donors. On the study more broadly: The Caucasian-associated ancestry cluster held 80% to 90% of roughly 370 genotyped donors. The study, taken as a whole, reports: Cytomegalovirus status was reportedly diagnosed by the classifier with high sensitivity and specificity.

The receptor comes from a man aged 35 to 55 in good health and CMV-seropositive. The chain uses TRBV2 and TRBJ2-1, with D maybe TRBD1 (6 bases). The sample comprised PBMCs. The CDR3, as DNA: TGTGCCAGCAGTGAAGCGGGGGCCACCTACAATGAGCAGTTCTTC. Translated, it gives CASSEAGATYNEQFF.